This TCR beta chain was recorded in a study of circulating and synovial CD4+ cells in juvenile arthritis. Donors were patients with active juvenile idiopathic arthritis. Study findings and constraints: CPL versus bulk CD4 samples: T cell genome counts differed by at least an order of magnitude. Some such blood samples were as oligoclonal as synovium. Circulating pathogenic-like lymphocytes shared a substantially higher fraction of CDR3 sequences with synovium than bulk blood.

Comments on this clone: Its antigen remains unknown.

The data were produced by immunoSEQ multiplex PCR, yet TCRdb's version contains in-frame clones alone and is incomplete. This repertoire shows about 33,000 clones, around 96% found once; its top ten account for around 0.7%. Looked up from germline, CDR1 is SGHTS and CDR2 is YDEGEE. CDR3 length: 14 amino acids. Trimming pared 5 bases from V and 0 bases from J, leaving 9 bases between. The V and J genes are TRBV5-8 and TRBJ1-3; possible D gene TRBD1, 6 bases. The sample was CD4+ T cells from blood. The source of this sequence is a human donor with juvenile idiopathic arthritis. DNA of the CDR3: TGTGCCAGCAGAAACAGGGCCTCTGGAAACACCATATATTTT. It specifies CASRNRASGNTIYF.